This T cell receptor beta chain was observed in a study of human T cells and chemical hapten exposure (dated by TCRdb to the early 2020s). Background for the entire study: For sensitization, 2% DPC in acetone was applied to a 2 cm by 2 cm area of upper inner arm skin. Throughout the approximately 25-week study period, patients were also given weekly therapeutic DPC doses on the scalp. Patch testing on the upper back used Finn chambers containing 0.01% DPC, with scoring done after 6 days according to International Contact Dermatitis Research Group standards. The patient cohort, mostly female, included alopecia areata with under or over 50% scalp involvement, alopecia totalis and alopecia universalis. Libraries were pooled for sequencing, and variation in per-sample TCR yields was attributed mainly to small differences in library volumes within the pool. The study tracked peripheral blood TCR repertoire changes in vivo during primary and secondary sensitization to the hapten diphenylcyclopropenone (DPC) in alopecia patients. Patient blood was sampled pre-sensitization (week 0) and at 2, 6 and about 24 weeks after DPC sensitization. Blood for TCR sequencing was provided by twenty-nine alopecia patients at one to four time points (pre-sensitization, 2, 6 and 24 weeks). General conclusions and limits of the study: Alopecia, a presumed autoimmune disease, was present in all patients, so the immune response of the patients might differ from that of healthy individuals. After repeated subsampling, the strength of the expansion versus patch-test correlation and the threshold at which it became significant changed. Compared with pre-sensitization or healthy control sets, expanded TCRs formed significantly more large CDR3 similarity clusters, which is consistent with antigen-driven responses. DPC sensitization did not change the number of TCRs with a frequency above 1 in 1000, and there was no evidence of changes in global repertoire structure. Patch test score was positively correlated with the number of PT1 expanded TCRs, with significance at thresholds 8, 16 and 32 but not at 4.

What the time point label conveys for this sample: patch test 2, 6 weeks after DPC sensitization. The meaning of the sample's treatment or condition label: therapeutic diphenylcyclopropenone sensitization with weekly scalp DPC. At every patch-test visit, the blood draw took place before the patch test was put on. Patients were considered eligible if aged 18 to 70, diagnosed with alopecia and deemed suitable for DPC therapy, and patients were excluded if pregnant. Total RNA was extracted from unfractionated whole blood collected in Tempus Blood RNA tubes. Library preparation employed RACE. Sequencing relied on a NextSeq 500. During library preparation, unique molecular identifiers were attached to individual cDNA molecules so that TCRs could be counted in a quantitative, reproducible way. From each blood RNA sample, both TCR alpha and TCR beta chains were sequenced. The paper's processing steps were these. A median of approximately 96,000 TCRs per sample was observed, with a range of about 23,224 to 690,600. V, J and CDR3 annotation of the TCR reads was carried out using the Decombinator software suite. To make PS versus PT1 abundance plots, every sample was subsampled to the same number of TCRs (28,000). TCRs were defined as expanded if absent before sensitization and observed at least eight times at the 2-week time point. TCRdb's own reprocessing of the public reads used fastp at Q25 and MiXCR and kept productive beta chains. Rows with one shared CDR3 protein collapse into an entry with the most common genes and DNA. TCRdb's processing, not the authors', yielded these V and J calls. This sample comprises 70,000 to 95,000 distinct CDR3 sequences, about 6.6% of them detected only once. The ten largest clones represent 1% to 1.5% of the sample.

For CDR1 and CDR2, the germline V gene lists MNHNS and SASEGT. At the junction V is shortened by 4 bases and J by 4 bases, with 11 bases in between. The CDR3 numbers 13 residues from cysteine through phenylalanine. CDR3 DNA is the only sequence kept; it has 39 bases, read in frame from the first base. Many counts were recorded for this clonotype. The clone's antigen remains unknown. No much larger clonotype is one base removed from it; base qualities were not supplied. The chain is encoded by TRBV6-1 joined to TRBJ2-7; the D gene is unclear. This receptor was taken from a woman under 40 with alopecia areata. Some clones in this sample may be carry-over from other donors' samples. The sequences come from whole blood, collected in connection with sensitization to the hapten diphenylcyclopropenone (DPC). The CDR3 is CASSVVDRYEQYF. In nucleotides, the sequence is TGTGCCAGCAGTGTTGTGGATAGGTACGAGCAGTACTTC.